Each of the 25 T cell receptor beta chains below was sequenced from the same sample in a study of blood T cell repertoires in COVID-19. The assay was immunoSEQ multiplex PCR, and TCRdb's table has in-frame clones only and misses some. This sample has just under 350,000 clones; about 87% occur once, and the top ten carry about 6%. Sequenced material: peripheral blood. Receptor source: a woman aged 45 to 65 with COVID-19, enrolled during active disease.

This chain's CDR3 is CASRWGGDTGELFF. The CDR3 DNA follows: TGTGCCAGCAGGTGGGGAGGGGACACCGGGGAGCTGTTTTTT. The gene calls are TRBV7-9 and TRBJ2-2, with 7 bases lining up with TRBD2. V lost 6 bases, J lost 3 bases, and 4 bases stayed unmatched. This CDR3 spans 14 amino acids. Germline V gene data show CDR1 as SEHNR and CDR2 as FQNEAQ (reference sequence).

This chain joins TRBV5-1 and TRBJ2-1, with TRBD1 matching 7 bases. V trimming: 0 bases; J trimming: 4 bases; junction bases outside the gene matches: 7. Germline CDR1 and CDR2: SGHRS and YFSETQ. This CDR3 is 16 amino acids long. CDR3 sequence (DNA): TGCGCCAGCAGCTTGGTCACAGGGGTTGCGTACAATGAGCAGTTCTTC. Its protein is CASSLVTGVAYNEQFF.

The chain has TRBV14 and TRBJ1-1, with a possible D match to TRBD1 (5 bases). CDR3 length equals 15 residues. Germline V CDR1 and CDR2: SGHDN, FVKESK. V shed 3 bases and J shed 4 bases, with 15 bases lying between them. The CDR3 DNA sequence: TGTGCCAGCAGCCAGAACAGGTTGGGGCCCACTGAAGCTTTCTTT. Its protein is CASSQNRLGPTEAFF.

The genes are TRBV27 and TRBJ2-7, with no clear D. This CDR3 region has 13 residues. Between the trimmed V and J ends, which lost 3 bases and 2 bases, there was a span of 8 bases. Per the germline V gene, CDR1 is MNHEY and CDR2 is SMNVEV (reference sequence). CDR3 sequence (DNA): TGTGCCAGCAGTTTGGCTGAACCCTACGAGCAGTACTTC. Protein sequence: CASSLAEPYEQYF.

This chain connects TRBV5-1 to TRBJ2-1; 8 bases agree with TRBD2. Germline CDR1 SGHRS, CDR2 YFSETQ. This CDR3 has 15 residues. The trim removed 4 bases at V and 4 bases at J, leaving 7 bases unmatched. CDR3 bases: TGCGCCAGCAGCAGAAGCGGGAGTGATTACAATGAGCAGTTCTTC. Its translation is CASSRSGSDYNEQFF.

This clone has only one observation. The chain's CDR3 is CAWTGGSRSTGELFF. Written as DNA, the CDR3 is TGTGCCTGGACAGGAGGGAGTCGTAGCACCGGGGAGCTGTTTTTT. V is TRBV30 and J is TRBJ2-2, with D possibly being TRBD2 (6 bases). Trimming cost V 4 bases and J 4 bases, with 16 bases left between them. Germline CDR1 GTSNPN, CDR2 SVGIG (reference sequence). The CDR3 is 15 amino acids.

This clone was seen just once. CDR3 sequence reads: CASSLVASSNEQFF. For the CDR3, the DNA is TGCGCCAGCAGCTTGGTCGCTAGCTCTAATGAGCAGTTCTTC. The chain combines TRBV5-1 with TRBJ2-1, with D possibly matching TRBD2 (5 bases). Germline lookup yields CDR1 SGHRS and CDR2 YFSETQ. The germline V and J ends were trimmed by 0 bases and 7 bases, with 11 bases remaining between them. This CDR3 has 14 residues. The whole variable domain, remainder taken from reference TRBV5-1 and TRBJ2-1, is KAGVTQTPRYLIKTRGQQVTLSCSPISGHRSVSWYQQTPGQGLQFLFEYFSETQRNKGNFPGRFSGRQFSNSRSEMNVSTLELGDSALYLCASSLVASSNEQFFGPGTRLTVL.

The chain is built from TRBV30 and TRBJ2-1; 7 nucleotides line up with TRBD2. The CDR3 is 14 amino acids. Trimming took 2 bases from V and 6 from J; bases not matched to a gene: 7. Germline assignment: CDR1 GTSNPN and CDR2 SVGIG (reference sequence). CDR3 sequence: CAWSLSGRTNEQFF. CDR3 in DNA: TGTGCCTGGAGTCTTTCCGGGAGGACCAATGAGCAGTTCTTC.

The gene calls are TRBV6-2 or TRBV6-3 and TRBJ2-6, with TRBD1 identical over 8 bases. The CDR3 is 20 residues long. V trimming: 2 bases; J trimming: 3 bases; junction bases outside the gene matches: 15. CDR1 is MNHEY and CDR2 is SVGEGT in the germline V gene. In nucleotides, the CDR3 is TGTGCCAGCAGTTACCTCCCGGACAGGGTCAGAGGCTTTGGGGCCAACGTCCTGACTTTC. Its translation is CASSYLPDRVRGFGANVLTF.

For the CDR3, the DNA is TGTGCCAGCAGCAATCGACACCTCTCTGGAAACACCATATATTTT. Its translation is CASSNRHLSGNTIYF. The chain is built from TRBV7-2 and TRBJ1-3; D not resolved. The CDR3 contains 15 residues. Germline V gene sequence: CDR1 SGHTA, CDR2 FQGNSA. The V end was cut by 5 bases, the J end by 0 bases, with 11 bases between.

This clone was detected once. The chain uses TRBV18 and TRBJ2-7; D is undetermined. The V end lost 4 bases, the J end lost 7 bases, and 23 bases lay between the germline ends. The germline V gene encodes CDR1 KGHSH and CDR2 LQKENI. This CDR3 has 16 amino acids. The CDR3 loop reads CASSLGAPAYVGEQYF. The DNA for the CDR3 is TGTGCCAGCTCACTGGGCGCTCCTGCTTACGTTGGGGAGCAGTACTTC.

This chain joins TRBV11-2 and TRBJ1-6, with 12 bases matching TRBD1. CDR3 length: 17 residues. J gave up 8 bases and V 1 base, and 6 bases lay outside the gene matches. CDR1 and CDR2 from the germline V gene are SGHAT and FQNNGV. The CDR3 sequence: CASSLAGTGGPDSPLHF. CDR3 sequence (DNA): TGTGCCAGCAGCTTAGCCGGGACAGGGGGCCCGGATTCACCCCTCCACTTT.

The genes are TRBV19 and TRBJ1-5; 11 nucleotides line up with TRBD1. The CDR3 runs to 16 residues. The ends lost 4 bases at V and 6 bases at J; junction bases unmatched: 8. The germline CDR1 and CDR2 sequences are LNHDA and SQIVND (reference sequence). The CDR3 bases are TGTGCCAGTAGTACCAGGACAGGGGGCCTGGGTCAGCCCCAGCATTTT. As protein: CASSTRTGGLGQPQHF.

The chain recombines TRBV7-6 with TRBJ1-2; D not certain. Germline-derived CDR1 and CDR2 are SGHVS and FNYEAQ. The CDR3 loop spans 13 amino acids. Deletions cut 3 bases from V and 10 bases from J, with 15 bases between. DNA for the CDR3: TGTGCCAGCAGCTTGTATGGGGAGCCAAACTACACCTTC. Amino acid sequence: CASSLYGEPNYTF.

V is TRBV19 and J is TRBJ1-5, with D possibly matching TRBD1 (5 bases). The V and J ends lost 10 bases and 6 bases respectively, with 22 bases between them. The CDR3 extends over 15 amino acids. The germline gives CDR1 LNHDA, CDR2 SQIVND (reference sequence). The CDR3 region has the DNA TGTGCCACCCAAGTAATGGTAGGGGCCGTTCAGCCCCAGCATTTT. Translating gives CATQVMVGAVQPQHF.

The chain has TRBV19 and TRBJ2-1; maybe TRBD2 (6 bases). Germline loops: CDR1 LNHDA, CDR2 SQIVND (reference sequence). V dropped 5 bases and J dropped 5 bases, with 25 bases sitting between them. The CDR3 has 18 residues. The CDR3 DNA is TGTGCCAGTAGTCCCTGGGATTGGCTGGGACTGAGGGACAATGAGCAGTTCTTC. Amino acid sequence: CASSPWDWLGLRDNEQFF.

The rearrangement joins TRBV27 to TRBJ2-3, with TRBD1 as a possible D gene (6 bases). Germline CDR1 is MNHEY and CDR2 is SMNVEV (reference sequence). The V end was cut by 5 bases, the J end by 6 bases, with 18 bases between. CDR3 size: 15 residues. CDR3 sequence reads: CASSPVPRGKDTQYF. For the CDR3, the DNA is TGTGCCAGCAGTCCAGTTCCGAGGGGGAAGGATACGCAGTATTTT.

This clone has just one count. This chain links TRBV6-5 with TRBJ1-1; 7 positions match TRBD1. Germline V lookup: CDR1 MNHEY, CDR2 SVGAGI. The junction had 14 bases not matched to a gene; V was cut back by 0 bases and J by 10 bases. The CDR3 consists of 16 residues. CDR3 amino acids: CASSYSRVRGPGGAFF. CDR3 sequence (DNA): TGTGCCAGCAGTTACTCGAGGGTGAGGGGGCCCGGGGGAGCTTTCTTT.

This sequence joins TRBV6-5 and TRBJ2-1; TRBD2 matches at 16 bases. J gave up 10 bases and V 7 bases, and 7 bases lay outside the gene matches. The CDR3 is 15 residues long. Germline values: CDR1 MNHEY, CDR2 SVGAGI. CDR3 protein: CASTTGTSGREEQFF. The CDR3 DNA sequence: TGTGCCAGCACCACCGGGACTAGCGGGAGGGAGGAGCAGTTCTTC.

The genes are TRBV19 and TRBJ2-7; D is perhaps TRBD1 (7 bases). Trimming cost V 4 bases and J 9 bases, with 13 bases left between them. Germline V gene data show CDR1 as LNHDA and CDR2 as SQIVND (reference sequence). CDR3 length: 12 amino acids. CDR3 DNA sequence: TGTGCCAGTAGTACAGGGGGGAGAAGGCAGTACTTC. Amino acids: CASSTGGRRQYF. The variable domain in full, completed from reference TRBV19 and TRBJ2-7, reads DGGITQSPKYLFRKEGQNVTLSCEQNLNHDAMYWYRQDPGQGLRLIYYSQIVNDFQKGDIAEGYSVSREKKESFPLTVTSAQKNPTAFYLCASSTGGRRQYFGPGTRLTVT.

This clone was counted once. The genes are TRBV5-6 and TRBJ2-7, with 13 positions matching TRBD2. CDR3 size: 14 residues. V lost 4 bases and J lost 7; bases outside the gene matches: 5. Germline V gene sequence: CDR1 SGHDT, CDR2 YYEEEE. CDR3 in DNA: TGTGCCAGCAGCGAAAGACTAGCGGGGGGTGAGCAGTACTTC. Its protein product is CASSERLAGGEQYF.

CDR3 coding DNA: TGCGCCAGCAGTGACCGAAAGCGGAGGAACACCGGGGAGCTGTTTTTT. As protein: CASSDRKRRNTGELFF. The chain carries TRBV10-2 and TRBJ2-2, with D maybe TRBD2 (5 bases). The CDR3 consists of 16 residues. V gave up 3 bases and J gave up 1 base, with 12 bases separating them. The germline gives CDR1 WSHSY, CDR2 SAAADI.

This sequence joins TRBV27 and TRBJ2-3; 8 bases line up with TRBD1. The J segment lost 1 base and the V segment lost 3 bases, leaving 3 bases of the junction unmatched. This CDR3 has 15 residues. Germline V CDR1 and CDR2: MNHEY, SMNVEV (reference sequence). DNA of the CDR3: TGTGCCAGCAGTTTCGGACAGGGCCGCACAGATACGCAGTATTTT. As protein: CASSFGQGRTDTQYF.

This clone was counted between two and nine times. The identical CDR3 is also encoded by other nucleotide sequences in the sample. The chain couples TRBV29-1 to TRBJ1-2; TRBD1 matches at 8 bases. This CDR3 is 12 amino acids long. The trim removed 4 bases at V and 2 bases at J, leaving 0 bases unmatched. The germline CDR1 and CDR2 sequences are SQVTM and ANQGSEA. The CDR3 reads CSVGQGNYGYTF. The CDR3 bases are TGCAGCGTTGGACAGGGGAACTATGGCTACACCTTC.

The chain is built from TRBV19 and TRBJ1-5; 7 bases are shared with TRBD1. Germline loops: CDR1 LNHDA, CDR2 SQIVND (reference sequence). Trimming removed 6 bases from V and 7 bases from J; junction bases left unmatched: 9. This CDR3 spans 14 amino acids. CDR3 residues: CASREGGGGQPQHF. CDR3 DNA sequence: TGTGCCAGTAGGGAAGGAGGGGGCGGGCAGCCCCAGCATTTT.